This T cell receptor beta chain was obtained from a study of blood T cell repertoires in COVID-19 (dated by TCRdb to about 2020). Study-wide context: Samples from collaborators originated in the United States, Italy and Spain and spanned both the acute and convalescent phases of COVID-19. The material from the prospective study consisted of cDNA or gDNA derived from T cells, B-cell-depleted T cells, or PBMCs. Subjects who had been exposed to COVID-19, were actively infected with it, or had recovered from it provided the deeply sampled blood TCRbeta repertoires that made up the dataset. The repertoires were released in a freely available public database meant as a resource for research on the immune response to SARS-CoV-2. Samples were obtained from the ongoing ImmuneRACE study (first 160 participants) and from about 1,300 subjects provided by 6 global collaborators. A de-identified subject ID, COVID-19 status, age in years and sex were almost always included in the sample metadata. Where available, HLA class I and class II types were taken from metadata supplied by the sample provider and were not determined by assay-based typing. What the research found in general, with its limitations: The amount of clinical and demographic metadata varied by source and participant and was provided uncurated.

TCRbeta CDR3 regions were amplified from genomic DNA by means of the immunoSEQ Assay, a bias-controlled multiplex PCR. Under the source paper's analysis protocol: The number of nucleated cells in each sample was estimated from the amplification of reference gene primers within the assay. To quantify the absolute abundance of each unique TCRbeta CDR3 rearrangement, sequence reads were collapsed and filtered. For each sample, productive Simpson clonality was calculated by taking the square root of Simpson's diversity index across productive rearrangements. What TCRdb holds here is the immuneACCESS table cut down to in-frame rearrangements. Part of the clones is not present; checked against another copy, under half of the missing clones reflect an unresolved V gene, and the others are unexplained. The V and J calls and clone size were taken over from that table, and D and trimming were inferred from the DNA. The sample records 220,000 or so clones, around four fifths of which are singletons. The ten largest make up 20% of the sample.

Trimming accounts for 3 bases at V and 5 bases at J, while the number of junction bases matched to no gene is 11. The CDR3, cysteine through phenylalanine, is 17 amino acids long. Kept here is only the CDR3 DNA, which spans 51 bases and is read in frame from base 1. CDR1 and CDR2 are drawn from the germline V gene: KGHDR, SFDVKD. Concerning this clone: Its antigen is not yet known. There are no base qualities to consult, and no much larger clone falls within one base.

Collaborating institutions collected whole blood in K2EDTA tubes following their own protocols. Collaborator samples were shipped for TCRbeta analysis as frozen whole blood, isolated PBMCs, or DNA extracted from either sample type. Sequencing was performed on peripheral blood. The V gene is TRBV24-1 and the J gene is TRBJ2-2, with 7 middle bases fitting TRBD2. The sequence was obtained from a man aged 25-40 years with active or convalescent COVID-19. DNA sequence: TGTGCCACCAGTGATCTACTGGGCCCGGGGGGTACCGGGGAGCTGTTTTTT. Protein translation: CATSDLLGPGGTGELFF.